Below, 12 T cell receptor beta chains from the same sample are listed, as sequenced in a study of blood T cell repertoires in COVID-19. Only in-frame clones appear in the TCRdb table, and some are missing; sequencing was by immunoSEQ multiplex PCR. Here the sample spans about 320,000 clones, about nine tenths being singletons. The sample taken for sequencing was PBMCs or T cells enriched from blood (not recorded which). Receptors originate from a young woman who had recovered from COVID-19.

The chain employs TRBV3-1 (or the pseudogene TRBV3-2) and TRBJ1-1; D may be TRBD1 (5 bases). The CDR3 sequence is 14 residues long. Germline CDR1 and CDR2: LGHDT and YNNKEL (reference sequence). V was cut by 5 bases and J by 0 bases, with 10 bases left in between. CDR3 sequence: CASSGHTVNTEAFF. The CDR3 nucleotides read TGTGCCAGCAGCGGACATACCGTGAACACTGAAGCTTTCTTT.

The chain uses TRBV28 and TRBJ2-3, with D perhaps TRBD1 (6 bases). Germline V gene data show CDR1 as MDHEN and CDR2 as SYDVKM. The CDR3 extends over 13 amino acids. Trimming stripped 8 bases from V and 2 bases from J, with 11 bases between. CDR3 region: CASLDRNTDTQYF. The CDR3 nucleotides read TGTGCCAGCCTCGACAGGAACACAGATACGCAGTATTTT.

This clone was recorded once. The V call is TRBV10-3, the J call TRBJ1-4; D might be TRBD1 (5 bases). Per germline, CDR1 ENHRY and CDR2 SYGVKD. CDR3 size: 15 residues. Trimming pared 0 bases from V and 3 bases from J, leaving 8 bases between. DNA of the CDR3: TGTGCCATCAGTGAGTCAGGAGGGGCTAATGAAAAACTGTTTTTT. As protein: CAISESGGANEKLFF.

The CDR3: CASSTGGASYEQYF. The CDR3 DNA is TGTGCCAGCAGTACAGGGGGCGCGTCCTACGAGCAGTACTTC. The rearrangement joins TRBV6-5 to TRBJ2-7; 9 bases match TRBD1. This CDR3 comprises 14 residues. The trim removed 5 bases at V and 1 base at J, leaving 3 bases unmatched. The germline V gene has CDR1 MNHEY and CDR2 SVGAGI.

This clone came up once. J is TRBJ2-3 and V is TRBV5-1, with 10 bases matching TRBD2. This CDR3 spans 17 amino acids. From germline, CDR1 is SGHRS and CDR2 YFSETQ. V dropped 4 bases and J dropped 2; count of bases not matched to a gene: 10. The CDR3: CASSRTALAGTTDTQYF. The DNA for the CDR3 is TGCGCCAGCAGCCGAACGGCACTAGCGGGGACCACAGATACGCAGTATTTT. The whole variable domain, remainder taken from reference TRBV5-1 and TRBJ2-3, is KAGVTQTPRYLIKTRGQQVTLSCSPISGHRSVSWYQQTPGQGLQFLFEYFSETQRNKGNFPGRFSGRQFSNSRSEMNVSTLELGDSALYLCASSRTALAGTTDTQYFGPGTRLTVL.

This rearrangement joins TRBV14 to TRBJ1-1; D call uncertain. The CDR3 has 13 amino acids. CDR1 and CDR2 (germline): SGHDN, FVKESK. Trimming cost V 3 bases and J 0 bases, with 5 bases left between them. The CDR3 DNA follows: TGTGCCAGCAGCCAGCAGATGAACACTGAAGCTTTCTTT. It encodes CASSQQMNTEAFF.

The table lists this clone with a few counts. The V call is TRBV7-9, the J call TRBJ1-5; D unresolved. Per the germline V gene, CDR1 is SEHNR and CDR2 is FQNEAQ (reference sequence). CDR3 length: 15 residues. V was cut by 3 bases and J by 5 bases, with 14 bases left in between. CDR3 loop: CASSLGFPGDQPQHF. CDR3 nucleotide sequence: TGTGCCAGCAGCTTGGGTTTCCCCGGGGATCAGCCCCAGCATTTT.

This chain links TRBV5-4 with TRBJ2-1; the match to TRBD2 covers 7 bases. The CDR3 has 15 residues. Trimming took 4 bases from V and 2 from J; bases not matched to a gene: 6. The germline gives CDR1 SGHNT, CDR2 YYREEE (reference sequence). CDR3 in DNA: TGTGCCAGCAGCAAAACTAGCGCTCCCTACAATGAGCAGTTCTTC. Translation: CASSKTSAPYNEQFF.

The V and J genes are TRBV7-2 and TRBJ1-1; D unclear. Germline V gene lookup returns CDR1 SGHTA and CDR2 FQGNSA. The CDR3 has 14 amino acids. The V end lost 0 bases, the J end lost 1 base, and 6 bases lay between the germline ends. For the CDR3, the DNA is TGTGCCAGCAGCTTAGCGCCCAGGAACACTGAAGCTTTCTTT. Amino acids: CASSLAPRNTEAFF.

The V gene is TRBV5-1, the J gene TRBJ2-7; 9 bases map to TRBD1. CDR1 SGHRS and CDR2 YFSETQ come from the germline V gene. The CDR3 is 14 amino acids. V dropped 3 bases and J dropped 5; count of bases not matched to a gene: 6. The CDR3 DNA reads as TGCGCCAGCAGCTCCCGGGACAGGGAAAACGAGCAGTACTTC. Its protein is CASSSRDRENEQYF.

This sequence joins TRBV4-3 and TRBJ1-1; TRBD1 is a possible D gene (6 bases). This CDR3 comprises 16 residues. CDR1 and CDR2 (germline): LGHNA, YSLEER. The ends were cut back, 8 bases at V and 3 bases at J, with 22 bases in the middle. The CDR3 loop reads CASSTGTIKTHTEAFF. For the CDR3, the DNA is TGCGCCAGCTCCACCGGGACAATCAAGACCCACACTGAAGCTTTCTTT.

This clone was detected a few times. This chain links TRBV6-6 with TRBJ2-7; D is undetermined. Germline V gives CDR1 MNHNY, CDR2 SVGAGI (reference sequence). The V gene lost 0 bases and the J gene lost 3 bases, with 12 bases spanning the gap. This CDR3 region has 15 residues. This CDR3 reads CASSYSMGSYYEQYF. Written as DNA, the CDR3 is TGTGCCAGCAGTTACTCGATGGGCTCCTACTACGAGCAGTACTTC.